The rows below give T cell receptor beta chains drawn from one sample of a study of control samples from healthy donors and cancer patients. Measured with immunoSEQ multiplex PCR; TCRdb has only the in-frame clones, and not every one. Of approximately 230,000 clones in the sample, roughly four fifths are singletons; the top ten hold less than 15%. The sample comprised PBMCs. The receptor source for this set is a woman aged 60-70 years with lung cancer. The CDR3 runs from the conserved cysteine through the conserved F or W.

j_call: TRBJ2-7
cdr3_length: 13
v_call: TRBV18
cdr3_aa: CASSPVSNYEQYF

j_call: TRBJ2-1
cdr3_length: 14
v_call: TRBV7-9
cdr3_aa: CASSLDGTSNEQFF

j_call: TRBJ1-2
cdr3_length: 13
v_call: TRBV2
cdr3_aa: CASTGLGGRGYTF

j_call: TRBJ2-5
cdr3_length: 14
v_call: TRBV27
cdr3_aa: CASSLAGGPETQYF

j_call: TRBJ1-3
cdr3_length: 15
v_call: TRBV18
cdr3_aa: CASPDRGTSGNTIYF

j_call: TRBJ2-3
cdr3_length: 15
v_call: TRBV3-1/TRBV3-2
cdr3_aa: CASSPGGAGGDTQYF

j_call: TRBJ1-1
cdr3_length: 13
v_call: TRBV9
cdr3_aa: CASSVDANTEAFF

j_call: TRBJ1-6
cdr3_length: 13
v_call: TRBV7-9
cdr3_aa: CASSLEGNSPLHF

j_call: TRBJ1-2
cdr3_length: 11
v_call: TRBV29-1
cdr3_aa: CSGGDNYGYTF

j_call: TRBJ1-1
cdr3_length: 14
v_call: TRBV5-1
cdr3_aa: CASSVQGLNTEAFF

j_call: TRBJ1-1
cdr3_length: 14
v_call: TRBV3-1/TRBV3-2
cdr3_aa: CASSHDLSNTEAFF

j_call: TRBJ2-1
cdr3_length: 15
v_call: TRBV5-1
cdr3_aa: CASSLASPGDNEQFF

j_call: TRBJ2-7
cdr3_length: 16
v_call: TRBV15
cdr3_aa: CATSRDKMRGNYEQYF

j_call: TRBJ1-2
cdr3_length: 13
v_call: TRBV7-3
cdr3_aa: CASSPGQSYGYTF

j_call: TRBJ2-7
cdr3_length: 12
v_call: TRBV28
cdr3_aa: CASIGNSYEQYF

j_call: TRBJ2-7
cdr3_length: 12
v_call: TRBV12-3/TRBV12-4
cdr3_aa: CASGFASYEQYF

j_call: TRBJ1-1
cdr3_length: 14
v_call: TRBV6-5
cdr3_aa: CASSYSFGNTEAFF

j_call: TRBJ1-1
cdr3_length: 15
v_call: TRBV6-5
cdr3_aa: CASSYSRSWRTEAFF

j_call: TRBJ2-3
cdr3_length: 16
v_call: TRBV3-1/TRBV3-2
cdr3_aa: CASSRSGRGGTDTQYF

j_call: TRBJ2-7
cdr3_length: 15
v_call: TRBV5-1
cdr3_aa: CASSTSTGGFYEQYF

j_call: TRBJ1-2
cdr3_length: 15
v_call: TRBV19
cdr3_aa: CASKIQPFANYGYTF

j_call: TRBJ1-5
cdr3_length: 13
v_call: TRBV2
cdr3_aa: CASNKGEGQPQHF

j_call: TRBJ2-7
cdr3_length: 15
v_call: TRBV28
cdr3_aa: CASSAPGQGSYEQYF

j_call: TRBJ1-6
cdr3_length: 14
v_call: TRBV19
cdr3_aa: CASKVGQSNSPLHF

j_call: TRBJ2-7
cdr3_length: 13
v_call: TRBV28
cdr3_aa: CGSTSGTIYEQYF

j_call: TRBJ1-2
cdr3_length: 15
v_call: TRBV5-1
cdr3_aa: CASSLQTGGNYGYTF

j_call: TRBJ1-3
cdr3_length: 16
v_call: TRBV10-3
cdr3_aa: CAISPSSGITGNTIYF

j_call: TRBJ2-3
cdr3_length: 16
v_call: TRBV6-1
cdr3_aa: CASSDGSSSEIDTQYF

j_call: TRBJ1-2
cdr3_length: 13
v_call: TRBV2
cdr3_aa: CASSDRVNYGYTF